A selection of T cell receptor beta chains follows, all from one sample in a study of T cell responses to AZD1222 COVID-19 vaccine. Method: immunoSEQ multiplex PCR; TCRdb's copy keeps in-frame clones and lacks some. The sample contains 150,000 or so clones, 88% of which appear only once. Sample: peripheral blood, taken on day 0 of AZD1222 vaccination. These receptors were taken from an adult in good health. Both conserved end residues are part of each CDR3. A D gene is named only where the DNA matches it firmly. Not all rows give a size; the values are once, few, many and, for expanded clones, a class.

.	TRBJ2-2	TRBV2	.	TGTGCCAGCAGTGAACAGGGGGGTGCCGGGGAGCTGTTTTTT	CASSEQGGAGELFF
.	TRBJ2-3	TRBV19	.	TGTGCCAGTAACGACCTAGGGGCAGATACGCAGTATTTT	CASNDLGADTQYF
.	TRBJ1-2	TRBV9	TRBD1	TGTGCCAGCAGCGCAATGACAGGGGATTATGGCTACACCTTC	CASSAMTGDYGYTF
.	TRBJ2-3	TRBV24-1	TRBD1	TGTGCCACCAGTGCTGGACAGGGAACAGATACGCAGTATTTT	CATSAGQGTDTQYF
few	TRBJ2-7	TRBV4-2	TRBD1	TGTGCCAGCAGCCAAGCATTGGGGACAGGGGCGAACCCTTCCTACGAGCAGTACTTC	CASSQALGTGANPSYEQYF
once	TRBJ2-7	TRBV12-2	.	TGTGCAAGTCGCTTAGTGTCCTACGAGCAGTACTTC	CASRLVSYEQYF
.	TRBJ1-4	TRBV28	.	TGTGCCAGCAGTTTTTTCAGGCTGGGTGAAAAACTGTTTTTT	CASSFFRLGEKLFF
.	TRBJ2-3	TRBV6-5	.	TGTGCCAGCAGGACCGAGCGGACCATCACAGATACGCAGTATTTT	CASRTERTITDTQYF
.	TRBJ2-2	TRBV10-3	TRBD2	TGTGCCATCAGTGGCGGCGGAGGGAGGGTCACCGGGGAGCTGTTTTTT	CAISGGGGRVTGELFF
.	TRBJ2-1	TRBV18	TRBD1	TGTGCCAGCTCAAAAAGGACAGGGCCACCATTCAATGAGCAGTTCTTC	CASSKRTGPPFNEQFF
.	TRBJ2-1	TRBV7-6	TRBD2	TGTGCCAGCGTACAGGGAGCGGGGGGGCTGAATGAGCAGTTCTTC	CASVQGAGGLNEQFF
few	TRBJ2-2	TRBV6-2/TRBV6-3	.	TGTGCCAGCAGTTACGAGGCCCCCTCATCCCCCACCGGGGAGCTGTTTTTT	CASSYEAPSSPTGELFF
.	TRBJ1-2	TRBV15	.	TGTGCCACCAGCAGAGATCGCGGGGCAGCTTATGGCTACACCTTC	CATSRDRGAAYGYTF
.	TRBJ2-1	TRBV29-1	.	TGCAGCGTACACAGGGAGAGTGAGCAGTTCTTC	CSVHRESEQFF
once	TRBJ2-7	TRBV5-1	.	TGCGCCAGCAGCCCTACGACTGGAACCTACGAGCAGTACTTC	CASSPTTGTYEQYF
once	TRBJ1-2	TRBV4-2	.	TGTGCCAGCAGCCAAGAAGGGCAGGGGAGGTATGGCTACACCTTC	CASSQEGQGRYGYTF